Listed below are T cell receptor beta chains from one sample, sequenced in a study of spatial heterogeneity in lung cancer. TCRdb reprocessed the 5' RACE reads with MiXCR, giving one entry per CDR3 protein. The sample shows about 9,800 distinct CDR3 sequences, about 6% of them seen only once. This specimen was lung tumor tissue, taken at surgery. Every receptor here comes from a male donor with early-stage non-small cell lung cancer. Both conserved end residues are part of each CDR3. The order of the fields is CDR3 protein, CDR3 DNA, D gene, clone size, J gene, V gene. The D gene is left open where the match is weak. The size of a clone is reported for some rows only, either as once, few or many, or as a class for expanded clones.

CDR3 protein: CASSFFGGDEQFF; CDR3 DNA: TGTGCCAGCAGCTTTTTCGGGGGAGATGAGCAGTTCTTC; D gene: .; clone size: many; J gene: TRBJ2-1; V gene: TRBV11-2
CDR3 protein: CASSYTQGLETQYF; CDR3 DNA: TGTGCTAGCAGCTACACGCAGGGTTTGGAGACCCAGTACTTC; D gene: .; clone size: many; J gene: TRBJ2-5; V gene: TRBV7-7
CDR3 protein: CSASPGGERRDGYTF; CDR3 DNA: TGCAGTGCTAGTCCAGGGGGTGAACGGAGGGATGGCTACACCTTC; D gene: TRBD1; clone size: many; J gene: TRBJ1-2; V gene: TRBV20-1
CDR3 protein: CSARASGSIPDTQYF; CDR3 DNA: TGCAGTGCTAGGGCTAGCGGGAGTATCCCAGATACGCAGTATTTT; D gene: TRBD2; clone size: many; J gene: TRBJ2-3; V gene: TRBV20-1
CDR3 protein: CASSLSGSRSGELFF; CDR3 DNA: TGTGCCAGCAGTTTATCAGGGTCTAGGTCCGGGGAGCTGTTTTTT; D gene: .; clone size: many; J gene: TRBJ2-2; V gene: TRBV28
CDR3 protein: CASSLDGMNTEAFF; CDR3 DNA: TGCGCCAGCAGCTTGGACGGGATGAACACTGAAGCTTTCTTT; D gene: .; clone size: many; J gene: TRBJ1-1; V gene: TRBV5-1
CDR3 protein: CASRTGQDYGYTF; CDR3 DNA: TGTGCCAGCAGAACCGGACAGGACTATGGCTACACCTTC; D gene: TRBD1; clone size: many; J gene: TRBJ1-2; V gene: TRBV6-1
CDR3 protein: CASRTSGGPLSTDTQYF; CDR3 DNA: TGTGCCAGCAGAACTAGCGGGGGGCCTTTGAGCACAGATACGCAGTATTTT; D gene: TRBD2; clone size: many; J gene: TRBJ2-3; V gene: TRBV12-3/TRBV12-4
CDR3 protein: CASSDQRTANTEAFF; CDR3 DNA: TGTGCCAGCTCCGATCAGAGGACGGCGAACACTGAAGCTTTCTTT; D gene: .; clone size: .; J gene: TRBJ1-1; V gene: TRBV5-4
CDR3 protein: CASSFEGATNEKLFF; CDR3 DNA: TGTGCCAGCAGCTTCGAGGGGGCAACTAATGAAAAACTGTTTTTT; D gene: .; clone size: many; J gene: TRBJ1-4; V gene: TRBV7-9
CDR3 protein: CASSSPGTGTEAFF; CDR3 DNA: TGTGCCAGCAGTTCCCCCGGGACAGGGACTGAAGCTTTCTTT; D gene: TRBD1; clone size: many; J gene: TRBJ1-1; V gene: TRBV28
CDR3 protein: CASSQGDPGQGPNSNQPQHF; CDR3 DNA: TGTGCCAGCAGCCAAGGCGACCCGGGACAGGGACCTAATAGCAATCAGCCCCAGCATTTT; D gene: TRBD1; clone size: many; J gene: TRBJ1-5; V gene: TRBV3-1
CDR3 protein: CASSFAGTKSEAFF; CDR3 DNA: TGTGCCAGCAGCTTTGCCGGGACCAAAAGCGAAGCTTTCTTT; D gene: .; clone size: many; J gene: TRBJ1-1; V gene: TRBV7-2
CDR3 protein: CASSHSAGGYNEQFF; CDR3 DNA: TGTGCCAGCAGCCATTCGGCGGGAGGGTACAATGAGCAGTTCTTC; D gene: TRBD2; clone size: many; J gene: TRBJ2-1; V gene: TRBV3-1
CDR3 protein: CSAAPGLSNQPQHF; CDR3 DNA: TGCAGTGCGGCACCGGGACTAAGCAATCAGCCCCAGCATTTT; D gene: .; clone size: many; J gene: TRBJ1-5; V gene: TRBV20-1
CDR3 protein: CASSLAADTRNTIYF; CDR3 DNA: TGTGCCAGCAGCTTAGCGGCGGATACAAGAAACACCATATATTTT; D gene: .; clone size: large; J gene: TRBJ1-3; V gene: TRBV7-2
CDR3 protein: CASSLRAGINEKLFF; CDR3 DNA: TGTGCCAGCAGTTTACGGGCAGGGATTAATGAAAAACTGTTTTTT; D gene: .; clone size: few; J gene: TRBJ1-4; V gene: TRBV27
CDR3 protein: CSAREGGREKLFF; CDR3 DNA: TGCAGTGCTAGAGAAGGAGGGCGTGAAAAACTGTTTTTT; D gene: .; clone size: many; J gene: TRBJ1-4; V gene: TRBV20-1
CDR3 protein: CASSNDGNQPQHF; CDR3 DNA: TGTGCCAGCAGCAATGACGGCAATCAGCCCCAGCATTTT; D gene: .; clone size: many; J gene: TRBJ1-5; V gene: TRBV2
CDR3 protein: CASSFGDTVGYTF; CDR3 DNA: TGTGCCAGCAGTTTTGGGGACACCGTCGGCTACACCTTC; D gene: .; clone size: many; J gene: TRBJ1-2; V gene: TRBV12-3/TRBV12-4
CDR3 protein: CASSQEGIRVGTEAFF; CDR3 DNA: TGCGCCAGCAGCCAAGAAGGGATTCGGGTAGGCACTGAAGCTTTCTTT; D gene: .; clone size: many; J gene: TRBJ1-1; V gene: TRBV4-1
CDR3 protein: CSALRDRGFENIQYF; CDR3 DNA: TGCAGTGCTCTCCGGGACAGGGGATTTGAAAACATTCAGTACTTC; D gene: TRBD1; clone size: .; J gene: TRBJ2-4; V gene: TRBV20-1
CDR3 protein: CSARRQGARGANVLTF; CDR3 DNA: TGCAGTGCTAGGCGACAGGGGGCGCGTGGGGCCAACGTCCTGACTTTC; D gene: TRBD1; clone size: many; J gene: TRBJ2-6; V gene: TRBV20-1
CDR3 protein: CASSLAPGHSGNTIYF; CDR3 DNA: TGTGCCAGCAGCTTAGCTCCAGGCCACTCTGGAAACACCATATATTTT; D gene: .; clone size: many; J gene: TRBJ1-3; V gene: TRBV7-6
CDR3 protein: CSAQPSGFGYTF; CDR3 DNA: TGCAGTGCTCAACCCTCCGGGTTTGGCTACACCTTC; D gene: .; clone size: many; J gene: TRBJ1-2; V gene: TRBV20-1
CDR3 protein: CAIRGQGAPAFF; CDR3 DNA: TGTGCCATCAGGGGACAGGGGGCGCCGGCTTTCTTT; D gene: TRBD1; clone size: many; J gene: TRBJ1-1; V gene: TRBV10-3